This T cell receptor beta chain was profiled in a study of response to subunit inactivated influenza vaccine. Whole-study findings and limits: That few new T cells are recruited by each seasonal influenza vaccination was the authors' suggestion.

This clonotype was detected only a few times. Its antigen is currently unknown. TCRdb re-derived calls from the RT-PCR reads in MiXCR, one entry per CDR3 protein. This sample yields approximately 680,000 distinct CDR3 sequences, of which roughly 14% are seen a single time; 11% belongs to the top ten. The CDR3 is 13 amino acids. V was cut by 3 bases and J by 1 base, with 6 bases left in between. This receptor was obtained from a man in his fifties who received an inactivated influenza vaccine. The J gene is TRBJ1-1, the V gene TRBV12-3 or TRBV12-4; the D is unclear. The specimen comprised PBMCs from blood, sampled about 12 days after vaccination. The CDR3 DNA sequence: TGTGCCAGCAGTTTCCCAGAGAACACTGAAGCTTTCTTT. It specifies CASSFPENTEAFF.